This is a list of T cell receptor beta chains from one sample in a study of T cell changes during pregnancy in multiple sclerosis. The repertoire was sequenced with immunoSEQ multiplex PCR; TCRdb's copy has only in-frame clones and lacks some. This sample has 60,000 or so clones, with about 92% found just once. Sequenced material: peripheral blood, taken in the second trimester of pregnancy. The receptors come from a female donor in good health, enrolled as a control in a pregnancy study. CDR3s leave out the opening cysteine and the closing phenylalanine or tryptophan.

v_call: TRBV7-3; cdr3_aa: ASSLSGADNQPQH
v_call: TRBV28; cdr3_aa: ASSTRDRNTEAF
v_call: TRBV4-1; cdr3_aa: ASSQWGHTASYEQY
v_call: TRBV9; cdr3_aa: ASSTHLAGADGELF
v_call: TRBV5-4; cdr3_aa: ASSFSTFTDTQY
v_call: TRBV5-1; cdr3_aa: ASSLEASGSYEQY
v_call: TRBV30; cdr3_aa: AWSVLGQGAAYGYT
v_call: TRBV30; cdr3_aa: AWKRDFTNTGELF
v_call: TRBV27; cdr3_aa: ASSRIRVAGDEKLF
v_call: TRBV5-1; cdr3_aa: ASSPVGGSTDTQY
v_call: TRBV9; cdr3_aa: ASSGTSGGANEQF
v_call: TRBV6-5; cdr3_aa: ASRDRGPRETQY
v_call: TRBV18; cdr3_aa: ASSPWDRALRTEAF
v_call: TRBV6-4; cdr3_aa: ASSDSSGEGRTQY
v_call: TRBV28; cdr3_aa: ASSTNGGSDTEAF
v_call: TRBV5-4; cdr3_aa: ASRRQGAGTEAF
v_call: TRBV2; cdr3_aa: ASTLGQASSYEQY
v_call: TRBV6-1; cdr3_aa: ASSGHMNTEAF
v_call: TRBV6-5; cdr3_aa: ASSPGGLNTEAF
v_call: TRBV29-1; cdr3_aa: SVEDLGAEAF
v_call: TRBV29-1; cdr3_aa: SVEEGQASGEQY
v_call: TRBV6-6; cdr3_aa: ASSPGQGLGNTEAF
v_call: TRBV5-1; cdr3_aa: ASSLGNSEGEKLF
v_call: TRBV7-2; cdr3_aa: ASSSQAGGLREQY
v_call: TRBV18; cdr3_aa: ASSPLNPARGKFSGNTIY
v_call: TRBV5-4; cdr3_aa: ASSVGGPPTDTQY
v_call: TRBV9; cdr3_aa: ASSPRLRQLDYGYT
v_call: TRBV6-6; cdr3_aa: ASSYSEGMNEQY
v_call: TRBV4-2; cdr3_aa: ASSQDGRGSVNEQY
v_call: TRBV6-5; cdr3_aa: ASSSLGHAGGNEQF
v_call: TRBV27; cdr3_aa: ASSLILDLGKQY
v_call: TRBV29-1; cdr3_aa: SVEEGGYEQY
v_call: TRBV28; cdr3_aa: ASSLERDPTRKY
v_call: TRBV14; cdr3_aa: ASSQDSLNRYGYT
v_call: TRBV2; cdr3_aa: ASGTGRQETQY
v_call: TRBV27; cdr3_aa: ASSFGGSYEQY
v_call: TRBV6-1; cdr3_aa: ASSVRAGAADTQY
v_call: TRBV7-9; cdr3_aa: ASRRSTLETQY
v_call: TRBV28; cdr3_aa: ASSEGQVIMNTEAF
v_call: TRBV19; cdr3_aa: ASLTEYGPQH
v_call: TRBV5-6; cdr3_aa: ASRKEENTEAF